What follows are 16 T cell receptor beta chains derived from one specimen sequenced in a study of shared clonotypes between healthy human individuals. The data were produced by immunoSEQ multiplex PCR, yet TCRdb's version contains in-frame clones alone and is incomplete. The sample holds 950,000 to 1,100,000 clones, roughly 74% seen once. Source material: memory CD4+ T cells from PBMCs. The subset denotes: CD45RA-negative fraction. The receptors derive from a man in his late teens or twenties in good health. Some clones in this sample may be carry-over from other donors' samples.

The chain employs TRBV19 and TRBJ1-2, with TRBD1 matching 8 bases. CDR1 is LNHDA and CDR2 is SQIVND in the germline V gene (reference sequence). Trimming at V came to 4 bases and at J to 1 base, leaving 5 bases not matched to a gene. The CDR3 has 15 residues. The DNA for the CDR3 is TGTGCCAGTAGTAGGACGGGACAGGTTAACTATGGCTACACCTTC. Its protein is CASSRTGQVNYGYTF. The whole variable domain, remainder taken from reference TRBV19 and TRBJ1-2, is DGGITQSPKYLFRKEGQNVTLSCEQNLNHDAMYWYRQDPGQGLRLIYYSQIVNDFQKGDIAEGYSVSREKKESFPLTVTSAQKNPTAFYLCASSRTGQVNYGYTFGSGTRLTVV.

V and J are TRBV6-6 and TRBJ2-2; no reliable D call. The V gene's germline CDR1 is MNHNY and CDR2 SVGAGI (reference sequence). This CDR3 is built from 15 residues. With 6 bases removed from V and 3 bases from J, the gap between germline ends came to 14 bases. In DNA form, the CDR3 reads TGTGCCAGCAGCTACGGATCCGGGTACACCGGGGAGCTGTTTTTT. Translating it yields CASSYGSGYTGELFF.

Many counts were recorded for this clone. The chain is built from TRBV2 and TRBJ2-7; a possible D gene is TRBD1 (5 bases). Germline V CDR1 and CDR2: SNHLY, FYNNEI. V gave up 3 bases and J gave up 3 bases, with 9 bases separating them. CDR3 length: 13 residues. CDR3: CASSDWGGYEQYF. CDR3 in DNA: TGTGCCAGCAGTGATTGGGGCGGCTACGAGCAGTACTTC.

The gene calls are TRBV11-1 and TRBJ1-1; D is unclear. V was cut by 5 bases and J by 6 bases, with 13 bases left in between. Germline V lookup: CDR1 SGHAT, CDR2 FQDESV (reference sequence). The CDR3 totals 13 residues. The CDR3 region has the DNA TGTGCCAGCAGCAAAGGTTCCGGTTCTGAAGCTTTCTTT. Translating gives CASSKGSGSEAFF.

The chain joins TRBV19 to TRBJ2-2, with no clear D. Looked up from germline, CDR1 is LNHDA and CDR2 is SQIVND (reference sequence). The CDR3 extends over 11 amino acids. The germline V and J ends were trimmed by 5 bases and 11 bases, with 9 bases remaining between them. CDR3 loop: CASSAEDELFF. The CDR3 nucleotides read TGTGCCAGTAGTGCAGAGGATGAGCTGTTTTTT. Filled out from reference TRBV19 and TRBJ2-2, the complete variable domain reads DGGITQSPKYLFRKEGQNVTLSCEQNLNHDAMYWYRQDPGQGLRLIYYSQIVNDFQKGDIAEGYSVSREKKESFPLTVTSAQKNPTAFYLCASSAEDELFFGEGSRLTVL.

The rearrangement joins TRBV19 to TRBJ2-7, with 7 bases identical to TRBD1. Germline V CDR1 and CDR2: LNHDA, SQIVND (reference sequence). The CDR3 consists of 14 residues. The V gene end was trimmed by 5 bases and the J gene end by 7 bases; junction bases not matched to a gene: 11. The CDR3 sequence: CASSLNRGTREQYF. DNA for the CDR3: TGTGCCAGTAGTCTAAACAGGGGTACCAGGGAGCAGTACTTC.

This clone was picked up a small number of times. The chain carries TRBV5-1 and TRBJ1-1, with D possibly being TRBD1 (5 bases). Germline CDR1 reads SGHRS; CDR2 reads YFSETQ. Trimming shortened V by 3 bases and J by 3 bases, and 9 bases separated the two germline ends. The CDR3 is 13 amino acids. The CDR3 sequence is CASSSIRDTEAFF. DNA of the CDR3: TGCGCCAGCAGCTCCATCAGGGACACTGAAGCTTTCTTT. Drawing the rest from reference TRBV5-1 and TRBJ1-1, the complete variable domain is KAGVTQTPRYLIKTRGQQVTLSCSPISGHRSVSWYQQTPGQGLQFLFEYFSETQRNKGNFPGRFSGRQFSNSRSEMNVSTLELGDSALYLCASSSIRDTEAFFGQGTRLTVV.

The chain combines TRBV2 with TRBJ1-1; 9 bases are a match to TRBD1. This CDR3 region has 13 residues. V lost 8 bases to trimming and J lost 1 base; unmatched junction nucleotides: 2. Germline CDR1 is SNHLY and CDR2 is FYNNEI. In DNA, the CDR3 is TGTGCCAGCTGGGACAGGGCGAACACTGAAGCTTTCTTT. Translated: CASWDRANTEAFF.

V and J are TRBV7-3 and TRBJ1-1; no firm D call. Trimming shortened V by 5 bases and J by 1 base, and 8 bases separated the two germline ends. The CDR3 length is 13 residues. Germline values: CDR1 SGHTA, CDR2 FQGTGA. CDR3 nucleotides: TGTGCCAGCAGCGCGGAAGCGAACACTGAAGCTTTCTTT. Amino acids: CASSAEANTEAFF.

This clone occurred once. The V call is TRBV5-1, the J call TRBJ1-4; D unclear. Germline V gene data show CDR1 as SGHRS and CDR2 as YFSETQ. With 4 bases removed from V and 3 bases from J, the gap between germline ends came to 13 bases. The CDR3 is 15 amino acids. CDR3 sequence: CASSQDPSANEKLFF. The CDR3 DNA follows: TGCGCCAGCAGCCAGGATCCTTCGGCTAATGAAAAACTGTTTTTT.

The gene calls are TRBV30 and TRBJ1-2, with TRBD1 matching 8 bases. Germline CDR1 GTSNPN, CDR2 SVGIG (reference sequence). CDR3 length: 13 amino acids. V dropped 7 bases and J dropped 1; count of bases not matched to a gene: 5. CDR3 loop: CASGDRSNYGYTF. CDR3 DNA: TGTGCCTCTGGGGACAGGAGTAACTATGGCTACACCTTC.

V gene TRBV28 combines with J gene TRBJ2-4; 13 bases are a match to TRBD2. V lost 3 bases, J lost 3 bases, and 17 bases stayed unmatched. The CDR3 loop spans 21 amino acids. Germline CDR1 MDHEN, CDR2 SYDVKM. The chain's CDR3 is CASSLGGTSGKMVRVKNIQYF. CDR3 DNA: TGTGCCAGCAGTTTGGGCGGGACTAGCGGGAAGATGGTTAGGGTCAAAAACATTCAGTACTTC.

The rearrangement joins TRBV4-1 to TRBJ2-7; no definite D call. Trimming stripped 1 base from V and 2 bases from J, with 12 bases between. CDR3 length: 15 amino acids. Germline CDR1 MGHRA, CDR2 YSYEKL. The CDR3 nucleotides are TGCGCCAGCAGCCAAGGGTTAGGGATTACCTACGAGCAGTACTTC. This encodes CASSQGLGITYEQYF.

The J gene is TRBJ2-3, the V gene TRBV18; no firm D call. The CDR3 runs 15 residues. Germline V gives CDR1 KGHSH, CDR2 LQKENI. V was trimmed by 2 bases and J by 1 base, leaving 10 bases between them. This CDR3 is CASSPGIPRTDTQYF. CDR3 nucleotide sequence: TGTGCCAGCTCACCAGGGATACCTCGCACAGATACGCAGTATTTT. The full variable domain, in which reference TRBV18 and TRBJ2-3 provide the parts outside the CDR3, is NAGVMQNPRHLVRRRGQEARLRCSPMKGHSHVYWYRQLPEEGLKFMVYLQKENIIDESGMPKERFSAEFPKEGPSILRIQQVVRGDSAAYFCASSPGIPRTDTQYFGPGTRLTVL.

The chain combines TRBV27 with TRBJ2-7; 7 bases align to TRBD2. The CDR3 contains 14 residues. With 4 bases clipped from V and 2 bases from J, the junction kept 5 bases outside the gene matches. The germline gives CDR1 MNHEY, CDR2 SMNVEV (reference sequence). CDR3 sequence reads: CASSSGLGTYEQYF. In DNA, the CDR3 is TGTGCCAGCAGTTCCGGACTAGGGACCTACGAGCAGTACTTC.

The gene calls are TRBV5-6 and TRBJ2-5; 10 bases line up with TRBD2. The germline V gene encodes CDR1 SGHDT and CDR2 YYEEEE. CDR3 length: 15 residues. V was clipped by 6 bases and J by 1 base; unmatched bases: 6. The CDR3 loop is CASNEASGSQETQYF. In DNA form, the CDR3 reads TGTGCCAGCAACGAAGCTAGCGGGAGCCAAGAGACCCAGTACTTC. Full variable domain (remainder filled in from reference TRBV5-6 and TRBJ2-5): DAGVTQSPTHLIKTRGQQVTLRCSPKSGHDTVSWYQQALGQGPQFIFQYYEEEERQRGNFPDRFSGHQFPNYSSELNVNALLLGDSALYLCASNEASGSQETQYFGPGTRLLVL.